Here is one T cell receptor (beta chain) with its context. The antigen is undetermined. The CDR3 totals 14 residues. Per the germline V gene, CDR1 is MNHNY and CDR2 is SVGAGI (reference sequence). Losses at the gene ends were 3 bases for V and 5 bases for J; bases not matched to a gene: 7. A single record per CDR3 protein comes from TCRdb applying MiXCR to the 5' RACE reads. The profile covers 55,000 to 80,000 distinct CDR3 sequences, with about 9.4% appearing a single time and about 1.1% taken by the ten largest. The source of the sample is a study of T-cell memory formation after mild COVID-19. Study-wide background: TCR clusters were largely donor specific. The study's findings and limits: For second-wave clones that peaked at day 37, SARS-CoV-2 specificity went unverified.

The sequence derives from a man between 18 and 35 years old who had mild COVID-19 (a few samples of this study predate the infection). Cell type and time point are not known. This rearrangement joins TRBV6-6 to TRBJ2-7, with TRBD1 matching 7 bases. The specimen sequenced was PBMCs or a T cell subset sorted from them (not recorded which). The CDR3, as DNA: TGTGCCAGCAGTTATCTAGGGGGCGAAAACGAGCAGTACTTC. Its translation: CASSYLGGENEQYF.